The 6 T cell receptor beta chains given below trace back to one sample, sequenced in a study of human T cells and chemical hapten exposure. The time point was: pre-sensitization, week 0. This sample's treatment: therapeutic diphenylcyclopropenone sensitization with weekly scalp DPC. In TCRdb, the RACE reads were re-called with MiXCR into one record per CDR3 protein. The sample consists of 35,000 to 50,000 distinct CDR3 sequences, roughly a tenth of them appearing once. This material consisted of whole blood, taken in connection with sensitization to the hapten diphenylcyclopropenone (DPC). These receptors all come from a young man with alopecia areata. Some clones in this sample may be carry-over from other donors' samples.

This clonotype has more than one count but fewer than ten. The CDR3: CASSGDRGNTEAFF. CDR3 bases: TGTGCCAGCAGTGGGGACAGAGGGAACACTGAAGCTTTCTTT. This chain connects TRBV6-1 to TRBJ1-1, with 7 bases matching TRBD1. V was pared by 4 bases and J by 1 base, with 3 bases of the junction left unmatched. Germline CDR1 reads MNHNS; CDR2 reads SASEGT. This CDR3 is built from 14 residues.

This clonotype was observed a few times. The CDR3 bases are TGTGCCAGTAGTACACCTGGACAGCCGACTTATGGCTACACCTTC. This sequence encodes CASSTPGQPTYGYTF. J is TRBJ1-2 and V is TRBV19; D might be TRBD1 (6 bases). CDR3 length equals 15 residues. CDR1 and CDR2 (germline): LNHDA, SQIVND (reference sequence). Trimming left V 4 bases short and J 5 bases short, with 17 bases between.

V and J are TRBV4-1 and TRBJ1-2; D is uncertain. The CDR3 sequence is 17 residues long. V was clipped by 1 base and J by 5 bases, with 20 bases between them. CDR1 is MGHRA, CDR2 YSYEKL, per germline. As DNA, the CDR3 is TGCGCCAGCAGCCAAGTAGGTGGACGGAAAAAGGTATATGGCTACACCTTC. The encoded protein is CASSQVGGRKKVYGYTF.

This clonotype was counted many times. The chain has TRBV10-2 and TRBJ1-1; maybe TRBD1 (6 bases). The germline gives CDR1 WSHSY, CDR2 SAAADI. V gave up 3 bases and J gave up 4 bases, with 12 bases separating them. The CDR3 loop spans 14 amino acids. This CDR3 reads CASSEFTGRTEAFF. For the CDR3, the DNA is TGCGCCAGCAGTGAATTCACAGGGCGCACTGAAGCTTTCTTT.

This clonotype was counted many times. The chain couples TRBV6-1 to TRBJ1-2; no definite D call. CDR1 is MNHNS and CDR2 is SASEGT in the germline V gene. The germline V and J ends were trimmed by 1 base and 8 bases, with 11 bases remaining between them. The CDR3 is 13 amino acids. CDR3 in amino acids: CASSEGGVFGYTF. The CDR3, as DNA: TGTGCCAGCAGTGAAGGAGGTGTATTCGGCTACACCTTC.

This clonotype appeared many times. This sequence joins TRBV5-4 and TRBJ2-2; D gene ambiguous. V was shortened by 1 base and J by 6 bases, with 4 bases between the two germline ends. The CDR3 spans 12 residues. In germline, CDR1 is SGHNT, CDR2 YYREEE (reference sequence). Here the CDR3 DNA reads TGTGCCAGCAGCTTGCTCCCCGGGGAGCTGTTTTTT. Its translation is CASSLLPGELFF.